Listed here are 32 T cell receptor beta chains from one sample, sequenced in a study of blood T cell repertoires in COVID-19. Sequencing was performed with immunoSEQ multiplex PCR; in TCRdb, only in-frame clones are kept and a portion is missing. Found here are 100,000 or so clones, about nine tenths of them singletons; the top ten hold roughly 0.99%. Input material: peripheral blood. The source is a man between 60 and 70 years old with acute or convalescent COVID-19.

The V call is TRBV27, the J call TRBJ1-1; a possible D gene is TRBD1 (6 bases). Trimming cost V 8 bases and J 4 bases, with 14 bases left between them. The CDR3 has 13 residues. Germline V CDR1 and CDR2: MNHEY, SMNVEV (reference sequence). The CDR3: CASAWGGATEAFF. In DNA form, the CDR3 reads TGTGCCAGCGCCTGGGGGGGGGCCACTGAAGCTTTCTTT.

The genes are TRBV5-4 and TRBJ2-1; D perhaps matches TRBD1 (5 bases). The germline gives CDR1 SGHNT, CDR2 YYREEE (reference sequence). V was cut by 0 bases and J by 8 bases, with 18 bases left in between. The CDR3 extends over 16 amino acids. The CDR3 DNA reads TGTGCCAGCAGCTTGGCCGGTACTGGGGCCACGGATGAGCAGTTCTTC. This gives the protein CASSLAGTGATDEQFF.

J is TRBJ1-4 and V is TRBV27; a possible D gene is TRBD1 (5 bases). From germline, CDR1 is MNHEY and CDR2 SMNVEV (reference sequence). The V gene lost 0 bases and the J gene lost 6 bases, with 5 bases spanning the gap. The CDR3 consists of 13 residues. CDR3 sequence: CASSLSGDEKLFF. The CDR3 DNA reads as TGTGCCAGCAGTTTATCAGGGGATGAAAAACTGTTTTTT. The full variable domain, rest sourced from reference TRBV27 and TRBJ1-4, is EAQVTQNPRYLITVTGKKLTVTCSQNMNHEYMSWYRQDPGLGLRQIYYSMNVEVTDKGDVPEGYKVSRKEKRNFPLILESPSPNQTSLYFCASSLSGDEKLFFGSGTQLSVL.

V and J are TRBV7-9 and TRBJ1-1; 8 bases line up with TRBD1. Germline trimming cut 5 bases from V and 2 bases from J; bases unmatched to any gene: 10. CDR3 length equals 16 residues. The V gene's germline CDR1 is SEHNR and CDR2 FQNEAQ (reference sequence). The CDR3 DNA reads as TGTGCCAGCAGCCCCGGACAGGGAACTTTAAACACTGAAGCTTTCTTT. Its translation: CASSPGQGTLNTEAFF.

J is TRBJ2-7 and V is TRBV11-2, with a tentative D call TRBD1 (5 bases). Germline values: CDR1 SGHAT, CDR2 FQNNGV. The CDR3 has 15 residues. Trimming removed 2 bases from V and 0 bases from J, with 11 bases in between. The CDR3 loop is CASSLIRDPSYEQYF. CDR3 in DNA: TGTGCCAGCAGCTTAATCAGGGATCCCTCCTACGAGCAGTACTTC.

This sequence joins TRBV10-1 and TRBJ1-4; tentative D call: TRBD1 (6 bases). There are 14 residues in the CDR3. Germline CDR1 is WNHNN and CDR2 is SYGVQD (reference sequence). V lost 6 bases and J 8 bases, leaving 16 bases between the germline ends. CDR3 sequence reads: CASSQGFGYEKLFF. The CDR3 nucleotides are TGCGCCAGCAGCCAGGGGTTCGGCTACGAAAAACTGTTTTTT.

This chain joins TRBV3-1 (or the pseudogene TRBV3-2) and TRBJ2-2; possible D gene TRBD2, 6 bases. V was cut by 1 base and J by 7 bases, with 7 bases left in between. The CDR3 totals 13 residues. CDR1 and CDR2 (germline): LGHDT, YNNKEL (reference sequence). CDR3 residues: CASSQVGGGELFF. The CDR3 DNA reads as TGTGCCAGCAGCCAAGTGGGGGGCGGGGAGCTGTTTTTT.

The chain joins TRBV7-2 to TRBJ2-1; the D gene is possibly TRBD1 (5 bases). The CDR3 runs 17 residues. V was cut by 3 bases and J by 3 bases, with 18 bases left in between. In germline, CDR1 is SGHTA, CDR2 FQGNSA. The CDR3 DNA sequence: TGTGCCAGCAGCTTCTCCATAGGGGTAACGGGCTACAATGAGCAGTTCTTC. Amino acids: CASSFSIGVTGYNEQFF.

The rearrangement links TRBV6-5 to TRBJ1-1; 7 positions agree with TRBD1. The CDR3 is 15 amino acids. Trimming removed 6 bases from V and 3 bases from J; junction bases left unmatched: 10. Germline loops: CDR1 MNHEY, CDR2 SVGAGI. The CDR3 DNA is TGTGCCAGCAGCCCAAGGTACAGGGGTCACACTGAAGCTTTCTTT. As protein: CASSPRYRGHTEAFF.

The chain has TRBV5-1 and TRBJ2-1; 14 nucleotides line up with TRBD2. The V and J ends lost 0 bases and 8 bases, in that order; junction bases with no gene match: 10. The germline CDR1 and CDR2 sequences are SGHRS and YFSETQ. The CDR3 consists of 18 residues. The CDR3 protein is CASSLVGLAGVIPHEQFF. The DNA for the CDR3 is TGCGCCAGCAGCTTGGTGGGACTAGCGGGAGTGATCCCCCATGAGCAGTTCTTC.

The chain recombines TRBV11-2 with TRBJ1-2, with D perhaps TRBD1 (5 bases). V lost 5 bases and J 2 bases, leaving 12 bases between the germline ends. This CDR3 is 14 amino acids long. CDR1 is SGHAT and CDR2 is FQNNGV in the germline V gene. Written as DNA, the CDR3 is TGTGCCAGCAGCCCCGGGGGAATGAACTATGGCTACACCTTC. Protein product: CASSPGGMNYGYTF. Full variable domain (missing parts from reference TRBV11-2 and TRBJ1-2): EAGVAQSPRYKIIEKRQSVAFWCNPISGHATLYWYQQILGQGPKLLIQFQNNGVVDDSQLPKDRFSAERLKGVDSTLKIQPAKLEDSAVYLCASSPGGMNYGYTFGSGTRLTVV.

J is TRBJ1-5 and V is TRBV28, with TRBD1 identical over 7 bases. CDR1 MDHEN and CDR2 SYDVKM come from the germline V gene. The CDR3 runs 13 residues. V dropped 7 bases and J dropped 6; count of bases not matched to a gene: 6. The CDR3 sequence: CASTQGTVQPQHF. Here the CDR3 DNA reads TGTGCCAGCACCCAAGGGACAGTTCAGCCCCAGCATTTT. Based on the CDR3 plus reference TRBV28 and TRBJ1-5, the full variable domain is DVKVTQSSRYLVKRTGEKVFLECVQDMDHENMFWYRQDPGLGLRLIYFSYDVKMKEKGDIPEGYSVSREKKERFSLILESASTNQTSMYLCASTQGTVQPQHFGDGTRLSIL.

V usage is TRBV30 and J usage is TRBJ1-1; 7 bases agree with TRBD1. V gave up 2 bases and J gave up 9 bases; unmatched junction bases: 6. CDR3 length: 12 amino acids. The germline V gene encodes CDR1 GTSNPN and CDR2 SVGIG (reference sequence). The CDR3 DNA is TGTGCCTGGAGTTTAGGAGGGGGCAAAGCTTTCTTT. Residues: CAWSLGGGKAFF.

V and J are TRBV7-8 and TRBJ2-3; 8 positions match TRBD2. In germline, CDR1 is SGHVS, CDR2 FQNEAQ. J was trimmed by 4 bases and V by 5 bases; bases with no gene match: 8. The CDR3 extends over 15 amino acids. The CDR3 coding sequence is TGTGCCAGCAGCAAAAGCGGGAGTAGATCAGATACGCAGTATTTT. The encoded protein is CASSKSGSRSDTQYF.

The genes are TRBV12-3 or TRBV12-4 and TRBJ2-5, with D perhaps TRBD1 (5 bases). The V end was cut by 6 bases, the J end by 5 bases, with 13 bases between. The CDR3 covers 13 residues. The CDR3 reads CASRRAGFETQYF. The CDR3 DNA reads TGTGCCAGCAGAAGGGCAGGGTTTGAGACCCAGTACTTC.

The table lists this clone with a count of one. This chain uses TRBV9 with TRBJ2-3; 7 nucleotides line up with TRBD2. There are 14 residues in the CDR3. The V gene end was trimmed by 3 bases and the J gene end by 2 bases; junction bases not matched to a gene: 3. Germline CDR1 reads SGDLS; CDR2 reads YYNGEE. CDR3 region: CASSGEGVTDTQYF. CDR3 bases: TGTGCCAGCAGCGGGGAGGGCGTCACAGATACGCAGTATTTT.

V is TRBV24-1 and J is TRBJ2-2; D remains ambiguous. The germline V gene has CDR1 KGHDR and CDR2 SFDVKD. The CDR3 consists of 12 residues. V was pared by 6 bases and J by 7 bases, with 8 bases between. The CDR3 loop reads CATSTVFGELFF. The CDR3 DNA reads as TGTGCCACCAGTACAGTTTTCGGGGAGCTGTTTTTT.

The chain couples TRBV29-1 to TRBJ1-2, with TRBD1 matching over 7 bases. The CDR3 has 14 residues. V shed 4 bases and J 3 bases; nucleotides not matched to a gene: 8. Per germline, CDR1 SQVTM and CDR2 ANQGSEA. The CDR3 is CSVVHRGRDYGYTF. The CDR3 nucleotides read TGCAGCGTTGTTCACAGGGGAAGGGACTATGGCTACACCTTC.

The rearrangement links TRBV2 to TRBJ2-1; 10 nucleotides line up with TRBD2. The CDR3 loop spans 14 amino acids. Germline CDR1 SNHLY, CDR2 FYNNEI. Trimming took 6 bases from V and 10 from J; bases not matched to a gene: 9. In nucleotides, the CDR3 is TGTGCCAGCAGGGACAAGCGGGAGGGCCGGGAGCAGTTCTTC. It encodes CASRDKREGREQFF.

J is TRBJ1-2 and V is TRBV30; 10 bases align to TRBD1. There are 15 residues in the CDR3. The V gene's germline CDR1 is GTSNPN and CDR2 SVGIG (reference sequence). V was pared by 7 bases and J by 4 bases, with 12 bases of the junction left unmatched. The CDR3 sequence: CAFSSRTGGGYGYTF. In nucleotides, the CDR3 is TGTGCCTTCAGCTCCAGGACAGGGGGTGGCTATGGCTACACCTTC.

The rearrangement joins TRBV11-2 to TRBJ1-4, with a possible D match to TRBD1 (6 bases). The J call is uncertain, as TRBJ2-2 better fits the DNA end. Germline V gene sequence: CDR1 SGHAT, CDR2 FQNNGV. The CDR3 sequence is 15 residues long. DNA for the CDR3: TGTGCCAGCAGCTTAGAAGGCCAGGGGTGGGTGGAGCTGTTTTTT. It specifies CASSLEGQGWVELFF.

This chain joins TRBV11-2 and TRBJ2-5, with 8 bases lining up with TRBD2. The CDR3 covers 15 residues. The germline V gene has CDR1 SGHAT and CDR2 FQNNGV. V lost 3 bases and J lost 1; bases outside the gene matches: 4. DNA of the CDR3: TGTGCCAGCAGCTTTACTAGCGGAACCCAAGAGACCCAGTACTTC. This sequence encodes CASSFTSGTQETQYF.

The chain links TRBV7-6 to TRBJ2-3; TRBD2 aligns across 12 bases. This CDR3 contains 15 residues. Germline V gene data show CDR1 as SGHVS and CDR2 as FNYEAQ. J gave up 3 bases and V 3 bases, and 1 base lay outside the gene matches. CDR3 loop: CASSFGLAGTDTQYF. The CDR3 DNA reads TGTGCCAGCAGCTTCGGACTAGCGGGAACAGATACGCAGTATTTT.

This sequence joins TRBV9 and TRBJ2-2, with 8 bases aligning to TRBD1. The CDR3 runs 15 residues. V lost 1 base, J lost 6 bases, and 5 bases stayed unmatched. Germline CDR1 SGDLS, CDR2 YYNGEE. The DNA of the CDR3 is TGTGCCAGCAGCGTATCCCAGGGGGCGGCCGGGGAGCTGTTTTTT. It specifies CASSVSQGAAGELFF.

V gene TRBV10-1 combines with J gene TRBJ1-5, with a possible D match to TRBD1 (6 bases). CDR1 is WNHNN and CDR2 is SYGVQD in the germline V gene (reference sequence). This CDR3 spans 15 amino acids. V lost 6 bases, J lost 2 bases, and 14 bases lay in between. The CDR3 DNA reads TGCGCCAGCAGAGCCCCGACAGGACGCAATCAGCCCCAGCATTTT. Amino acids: CASRAPTGRNQPQHF.

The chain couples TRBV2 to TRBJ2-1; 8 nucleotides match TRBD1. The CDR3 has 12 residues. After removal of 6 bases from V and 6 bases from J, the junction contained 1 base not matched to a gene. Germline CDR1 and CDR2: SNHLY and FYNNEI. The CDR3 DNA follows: TGTGCCAGCAGGACAGGGGTCAATGAGCAGTTCTTC. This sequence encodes CASRTGVNEQFF.

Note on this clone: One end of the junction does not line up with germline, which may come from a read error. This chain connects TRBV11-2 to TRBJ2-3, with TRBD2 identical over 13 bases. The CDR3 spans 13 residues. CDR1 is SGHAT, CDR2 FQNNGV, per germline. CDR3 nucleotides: TGTGCCAGCAGCTCCCGGACTAGCGGGAGTTCGGATTTT. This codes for CASSSRTSGSSDF. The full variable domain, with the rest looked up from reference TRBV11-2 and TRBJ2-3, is EAGVAQSPRYKIIEKRQSVAFWCNPISGHATLYWYQQILGQGPKLLIQFQNNGVVDDSQLPKDRFSAERLKGVDSTLKIQPAKLEDSAVYLCASSSRTSGSSDFGPGTRLTVL.

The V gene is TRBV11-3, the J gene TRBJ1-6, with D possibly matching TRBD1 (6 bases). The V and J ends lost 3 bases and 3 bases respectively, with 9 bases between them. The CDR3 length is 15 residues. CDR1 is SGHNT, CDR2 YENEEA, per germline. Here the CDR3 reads CASSFRGGYNSPLHF. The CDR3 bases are TGTGCCAGCAGCTTTCGAGGGGGCTATAATTCACCCCTCCACTTT.

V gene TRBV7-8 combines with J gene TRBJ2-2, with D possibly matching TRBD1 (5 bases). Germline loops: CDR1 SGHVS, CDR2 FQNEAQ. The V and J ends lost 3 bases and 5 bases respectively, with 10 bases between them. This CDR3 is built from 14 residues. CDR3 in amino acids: CASSFSSGTGELFF. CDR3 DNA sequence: TGTGCCAGCAGCTTTAGTTCAGGGACCGGGGAGCTGTTTTTT.

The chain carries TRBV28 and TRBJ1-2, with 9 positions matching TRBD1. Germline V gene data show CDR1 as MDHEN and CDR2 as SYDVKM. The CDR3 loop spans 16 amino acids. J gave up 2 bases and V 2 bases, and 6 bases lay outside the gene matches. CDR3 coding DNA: TGTGCCAGCAGTTTAAGGGCGGGACAGGGAAACTATGGCTACACCTTC. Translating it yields CASSLRAGQGNYGYTF.

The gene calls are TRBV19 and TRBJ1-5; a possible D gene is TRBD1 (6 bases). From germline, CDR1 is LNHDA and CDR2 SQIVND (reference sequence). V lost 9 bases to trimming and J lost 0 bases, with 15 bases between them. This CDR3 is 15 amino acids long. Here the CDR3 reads CASGQYRYSNQPQHF. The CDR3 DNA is TGTGCCAGCGGACAGTATAGGTATAGCAATCAGCCCCAGCATTTT.

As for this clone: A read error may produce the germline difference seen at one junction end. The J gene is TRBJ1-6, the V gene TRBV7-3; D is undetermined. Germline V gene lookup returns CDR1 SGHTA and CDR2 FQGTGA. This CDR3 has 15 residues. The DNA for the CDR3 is TGTGCCAGCAGCCTAACCACTTTGAGAGATTCGCCCCTCCACTTT. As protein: CASSLTTLRDSPLHF.